This T cell receptor (beta chain) stems from a study of T cell responses to AZD1222 COVID-19 vaccine. Whole-study results and caveats: Donors were largely white British and mainly female; clonal diversity was possibly underestimated. Increased Spike-specific TCR breadth and depth were observed after two AZD1222 doses. Reportedly, nearly half the spike-specific TCRs target unmutated variant regions.

On this clone itself: Its antigen is unknown.

Libraries were prepared by immunoSEQ multiplex PCR; TCRdb keeps only in-frame clonotypes and omits some of them. The sample lists some 130,000 clones; about 87% were seen once. This sequence originates from an adult in good health. This specimen consisted of peripheral blood, obtained on day 0 of AZD1222 vaccination.

The DNA for the CDR3 is TGTGCCAGCAGCTTGGGCCTAGCGGGGCCCACCGGGGAGCTGTTTTTT. Translation gives CASSLGLAGPTGELFF. The chain uses TRBV7-8 and TRBJ2-2; TRBD2 agrees at 9 bases. CDR1 is SGHVS, CDR2 FQNEAQ, per germline. Trimming took 3 bases from V and 4 from J; bases not matched to a gene: 6. The CDR3 is made up of 16 amino acids.